This T cell receptor (beta chain) was captured by sequencing in a study of vaccination effects on CD4 cells after COVID-19. This CDR3 has 16 residues. V dropped 0 bases and J dropped 3; count of bases not matched to a gene: 6. The germline CDR1 and CDR2 sequences are SGHVS and FQNEAQ. Measured with immunoSEQ multiplex PCR; TCRdb has only the in-frame clones, and not every one. Counted here are tens of thousands of clones, roughly 76% occurring once; the ten biggest clones make up about 18%. Within the ViraFEST assay, antigen-specific CD4+ T cells underwent expansion with viral peptide pools prior to sequencing. Subsequent to roughly 9 days of culture, CD4+ T cells were isolated. Negative nucleocapsid antibody tests before and after vaccination confirmed no previous SARS-CoV-2 infection. In regard to this clone: Its antigen is currently unknown.

Sequenced here: CD4+ T cells from PBMCs cultured with SARS-CoV-2 spike peptides, sampled before COVID-19 vaccination. The clonotype originates from a human donor who received a COVID-19 vaccine. V usage is TRBV7-8 and J usage is TRBJ2-3; 7 bases map to TRBD1. The CDR3 loop is CASSLALTGPTDTQYF. CDR3 bases: TGTGCCAGCAGCTTAGCATTGACAGGGCCGACAGATACGCAGTATTTT.